These 11 T cell receptor beta chains originate from one sample sequenced in a study of T-cell memory formation after mild COVID-19. A single record per CDR3 protein comes from TCRdb applying MiXCR to the 5' RACE reads. The sample contains around 340,000 distinct CDR3 sequences, approximately 14% of which appear only once. The source material was PBMCs or a T cell subset sorted from them (not recorded which). The receptors were sampled from a man aged 18 to 30 who had mild COVID-19 (a few samples of this study predate the infection). Cell type and time point are not known.

This chain links TRBV6-5 with TRBJ2-7; D gene ambiguous. The CDR3 extends over 15 amino acids. In germline, CDR1 is MNHEY, CDR2 SVGAGI. The V and J ends lost 10 bases and 3 bases respectively, with 22 bases between them. The CDR3 nucleotides are TGTGCCACTCGCAGGACGGGTGAGAGCCACTACGAGCAGTACTTC. Its protein is CATRRTGESHYEQYF.

In its sample, this clonotype was seen many times. This rearrangement joins TRBV7-2 to TRBJ2-3; tentative D call: TRBD2 (7 bases). Germline lookup yields CDR1 SGHTA and CDR2 FQGNSA. Trimming left V 6 bases short and J 8 bases short, with 27 bases between. The CDR3 has 17 residues. CDR3 nucleotides: TGTGCCAGCAGTCTTCTGCCGCCCGGGGGGCCTAAAGGTACGCAGTATTTT. It translates to CASSLLPPGGPKGTQYF.

The chain is built from TRBV2 and TRBJ2-7, with D perhaps matching TRBD1 (6 bases). V was shortened by 8 bases and J by 0 bases, with 14 bases between the two germline ends. The CDR3 is 14 residues long. Per the germline V gene, CDR1 is SNHLY and CDR2 is FYNNEI. The CDR3 region has the DNA TGTGCCAGCCCAACAGGGTACTTCTCCTACGAGCAGTACGTC. This codes for CASPTGYFSYEQYV.

The CDR3 nucleotides are TGCAGCGTCCCTCCGGGACAGCGCTCTGAAGCTTTCTTT. This gives the protein CSVPPGQRSEAFF. The chain links TRBV29-1 to TRBJ1-1, with 7 bases matching TRBD1. The V and J ends lost 6 bases and 6 bases, in that order; junction bases with no gene match: 10. The CDR3 is made up of 13 amino acids. From germline, CDR1 is SQVTM and CDR2 ANQGSEA. The full variable domain, completed using reference TRBV29-1 and TRBJ1-1, is SAVISQKPSRDICQRGTSLTIQCQVDSQVTMMFWYRQQPGQSLTLIATANQGSEATYESGFVIDKFPISRPNLTFSTLTVSNMSPEDSSIYLCSVPPGQRSEAFFGQGTRLTVV.

This clonotype was observed a handful of times. J is TRBJ1-6 and V is TRBV6-5; D possibly corresponds to TRBD1 (5 bases). The CDR3 has 15 residues. V was clipped by 7 bases and J by 7 bases, with 17 bases between them. CDR1 and CDR2 from the germline V gene are MNHEY and SVGAGI. CDR3 residues: CASTKRGRLNSPLHF. The CDR3 DNA is TGTGCCAGCACTAAGAGGGGCAGGCTCAATTCACCCCTCCACTTT.

The chain links TRBV7-3 to TRBJ2-1; a possible D gene is TRBD2 (6 bases). The CDR3 covers 14 residues. The V and J ends lost 8 bases and 9 bases respectively, with 20 bases between them. CDR1 SGHTA and CDR2 FQGTGA come from the germline V gene. The CDR3 is CASAQFPGGIEQFF. DNA of the CDR3: TGTGCCAGCGCCCAATTCCCCGGAGGGATTGAGCAGTTCTTC. Full variable domain (missing parts from reference TRBV7-3 and TRBJ2-1): GAGVSQTPSNKVTEKGKYVELRCDPISGHTALYWYRQSLGQGPEFLIYFQGTGAADDSGLPNDRFFAVRPEGSVSTLKIQRTERGDSAVYLCASAQFPGGIEQFFGPGTRLTVL.

This clonotype appeared once. The chain has TRBV28 and TRBJ2-5; D unresolved. The CDR3 covers 16 residues. V was cut by 6 bases and J by 2 bases, with 19 bases left in between. CDR1 and CDR2 from the germline V gene are MDHEN and SYDVKM. The CDR3 DNA sequence: TGTGCCAGCAGCCGAGACACCCAGTCTTGGCAAGAGACCCAGTACTTC. This codes for CASSRDTQSWQETQYF. The full variable domain, its missing parts supplied by reference TRBV28 and TRBJ2-5, is DVKVTQSSRYLVKRTGEKVFLECVQDMDHENMFWYRQDPGLGLRLIYFSYDVKMKEKGDIPEGYSVSREKKERFSLILESASTNQTSMYLCASSRDTQSWQETQYFGPGTRLLVL.

The gene calls are TRBV7-2 and TRBJ2-3; TRBD2 might be the D (6 bases). V was pared by 5 bases and J by 2 bases, with 11 bases between. Germline V gene sequence: CDR1 SGHTA, CDR2 FQGNSA. This CDR3 contains 14 residues. This chain's CDR3 is CASSQDYFTDTQYF. DNA of the CDR3: TGTGCCAGCAGCCAGGACTATTTCACAGATACGCAGTATTTT. The variable domain in full, completed from reference TRBV7-2 and TRBJ2-3, reads GAGVSQSPSNKVTEKGKDVELRCDPISGHTALYWYRQSLGQGLEFLIYFQGNSAPDKSGLPSDRFSAERTGGSVSTLTIQRTQQEDSAVYLCASSQDYFTDTQYFGPGTRLTVL.

DNA of the CDR3: TGCGCCAGCAGCCCACTCGGGGGGCACACTGAAGCTTTCTTT. It specifies CASSPLGGHTEAFF. The chain carries TRBV4-1 and TRBJ1-1; D may be TRBD1 (6 bases). Germline V gene sequence: CDR1 MGHRA, CDR2 YSYEKL. The CDR3 covers 14 residues. Trimming stripped 4 bases from V and 3 bases from J, with 12 bases between.

This clonotype was observed a single time. The CDR3 carries no conserved terminal phenylalanine or tryptophan, so it likely arises from a read error. The chain couples TRBV12-3 or TRBV12-4 to TRBJ1-1, with D possibly matching TRBD1 (5 bases). The CDR3 is 11 residues long. V lost 7 bases and J lost 4, with 7 bases in between. This CDR3 reads CASTQGTEAFL. In DNA, the CDR3 is TGTGCCAGCACGCAGGGCACTGAAGCTTTCTTA.

In its sample, this clonotype was seen a few times. The chain links TRBV6-5 to TRBJ1-3, with D perhaps matching TRBD1 (5 bases). The V end was cut by 8 bases, the J end by 4 bases, with 15 bases between. The CDR3 has 14 amino acids. Germline CDR1 is MNHEY and CDR2 is SVGAGI. The CDR3 DNA reads TGTGCCAGCCGGGGGACGTCTCTGGGAAACACCATATATTTT. It encodes CASRGTSLGNTIYF.